These 9 T cell receptor beta chains came from one sample sequenced in a study of graft-versus-host responses after intestinal transplantation. The antigens of these receptors remain unknown. The protocol was immunoSEQ multiplex PCR, while the TCRdb copy is restricted to in-frame clones and leaves out a portion. The sample has 80,000 to 100,000 clones, approximately 90% seen once. The sample was unstimulated CD8+ T cells sorted from spleen or lymph node cells, taken before transplant. The source of these receptors is a human donor who was the organ donor for an intestinal transplant.

V usage is TRBV28 and J usage is TRBJ1-1, with 9 nucleotides matching TRBD1. Germline CDR1 and CDR2: MDHEN and SYDVKM. V gave up 6 bases and J gave up 1 base; unmatched junction bases: 15. The CDR3 covers 18 residues. CDR3 residues: CASSLTQGADLRNTEAFF. The CDR3 coding sequence is TGTGCCAGCAGCCTAACACAGGGGGCCGATTTAAGGAACACTGAAGCTTTCTTT.

The CDR3: CASSETGNYGYTF. In DNA form, the CDR3 reads TGTGCCAGCAGCGAGACAGGGAACTATGGCTACACCTTC. V is TRBV2 and J is TRBJ1-2; 7 bases agree with TRBD1. The junction had 3 bases not matched to a gene; V was cut back by 6 bases and J by 2 bases. The CDR3 loop spans 13 amino acids. Germline-derived CDR1 and CDR2 are SNHLY and FYNNEI.

The chain joins TRBV28 to TRBJ2-3; 8 bases fit TRBD2. Germline trimming cut 6 bases from V and 6 bases from J; bases unmatched to any gene: 17. Germline V gives CDR1 MDHEN, CDR2 SYDVKM. The CDR3 spans 17 residues. CDR3 nucleotide sequence: TGTGCCAGCAGGGAAGTTGGATGGGCGGGAGGAGGGGATACGCAGTATTTT. This translates into CASREVGWAGGGDTQYF.

The chain carries TRBV28 and TRBJ2-3, with D possibly matching TRBD2 (5 bases). The CDR3 totals 16 residues. Per germline, CDR1 MDHEN and CDR2 SYDVKM. The V gene lost 3 bases and the J gene lost 5 bases, with 18 bases spanning the gap. CDR3 nucleotides: TGTGCCAGCAGTTTTCCCCAAACTAGACTCGAAGATACGCAGTATTTT. This codes for CASSFPQTRLEDTQYF.

This clone was picked up a small number of times. This chain joins TRBV19 and TRBJ1-2; D gene ambiguous. Trimming cost V 7 bases and J 2 bases, with 14 bases left between them. Germline V CDR1 and CDR2: LNHDA, SQIVND (reference sequence). There are 14 residues in the CDR3. CDR3: CASTHRAQNYGYTF. In DNA form, the CDR3 reads TGTGCCAGTACCCATAGAGCCCAAAACTATGGCTACACCTTC.

This clone was counted once. CDR3 region: CASSLWQGVGNTIYF. CDR3 sequence (DNA): TGTGCCAGCAGCTTGTGGCAGGGGGTCGGAAACACCATATATTTT. The chain couples TRBV7-9 to TRBJ1-3; 7 bases agree with TRBD1. The CDR3 is 15 amino acids. Looked up from germline, CDR1 is SEHNR and CDR2 is FQNEAQ (reference sequence). The J segment lost 4 bases and the V segment lost 3 bases, leaving 6 bases of the junction unmatched.

J is TRBJ2-7 and V is TRBV6-6, with D perhaps matching TRBD1 (6 bases). Germline V CDR1 and CDR2: MNHNY, SVGAGI (reference sequence). Trimming pared 2 bases from V and 7 bases from J, leaving 9 bases between. The CDR3 extends over 12 amino acids. CDR3 in DNA: TGTGCCAGCAGTTACGATAGGGGGGAGCAGTACTTC. Translating it yields CASSYDRGEQYF.

The chain links TRBV5-1 to TRBJ2-3, with D hard to call. Germline lookup yields CDR1 SGHRS and CDR2 YFSETQ. V lost 1 base and J 0 bases, leaving 9 bases between the germline ends. The CDR3 consists of 15 residues. CDR3 coding DNA: TGCGCCAGCAGCTTGCCCGGTTCTAGCACAGATACGCAGTATTTT. Residues: CASSLPGSSTDTQYF.

The chain joins TRBV7-6 to TRBJ2-7; 8 bases line up with TRBD1. The CDR3 has 15 residues. The germline CDR1 and CDR2 sequences are SGHVS and FNYEAQ. Unmatched junction bases numbered 9, after V lost 5 bases and J lost 3 bases. The CDR3 DNA sequence: TGTGCCAGCAGCCACGACAGGGGCCTTGGCTACGAGCAGTACTTC. Residues: CASSHDRGLGYEQYF. The full variable domain, its missing parts supplied by reference TRBV7-6 and TRBJ2-7, is GAGVSQSPRYKVTKRGQDVALRCDPISGHVSLYWYRQALGQGPEFLTYFNYEAQQDKSGLPNDRFSAERPEGSISTLTIQRTEQRDSAMYRCASSHDRGLGYEQYFGPGTRLTVT.